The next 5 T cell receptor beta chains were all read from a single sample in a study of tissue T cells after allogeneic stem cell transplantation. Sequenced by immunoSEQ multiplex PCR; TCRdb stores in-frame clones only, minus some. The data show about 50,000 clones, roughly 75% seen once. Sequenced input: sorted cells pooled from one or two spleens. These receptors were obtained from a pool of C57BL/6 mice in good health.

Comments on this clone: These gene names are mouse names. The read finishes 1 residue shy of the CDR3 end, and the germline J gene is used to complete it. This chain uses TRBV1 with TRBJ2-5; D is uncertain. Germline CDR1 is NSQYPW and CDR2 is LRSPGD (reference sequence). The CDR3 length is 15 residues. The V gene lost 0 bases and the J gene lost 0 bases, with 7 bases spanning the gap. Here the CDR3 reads CTCSAEEFNQDTQYF. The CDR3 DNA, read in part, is TGCACCTGCAGTGCAGAAGAGTTTAACCAAGACACCCAGTAC.

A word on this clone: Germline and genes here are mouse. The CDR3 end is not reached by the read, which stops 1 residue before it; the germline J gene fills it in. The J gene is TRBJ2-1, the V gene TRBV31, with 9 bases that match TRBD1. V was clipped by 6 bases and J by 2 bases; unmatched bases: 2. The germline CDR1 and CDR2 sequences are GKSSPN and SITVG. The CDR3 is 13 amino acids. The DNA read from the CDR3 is TGTGCCTGCCGGGACAGGGACTATGCTGAGCAGTTC. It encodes CACRDRDYAEQF. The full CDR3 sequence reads CACRDRDYAEQFF.

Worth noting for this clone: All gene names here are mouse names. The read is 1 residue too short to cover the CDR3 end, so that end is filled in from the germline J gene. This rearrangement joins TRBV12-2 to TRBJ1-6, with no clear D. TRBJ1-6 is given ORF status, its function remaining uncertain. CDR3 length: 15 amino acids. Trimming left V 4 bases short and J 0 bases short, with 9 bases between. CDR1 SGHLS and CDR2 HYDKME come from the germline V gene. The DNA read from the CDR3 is TGTGCCAGCTCCCGTGGGAATTCCTATAATTCGCCCCTCTAC. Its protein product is CASSRGNSYNSPLY. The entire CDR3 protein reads CASSRGNSYNSPLYF.

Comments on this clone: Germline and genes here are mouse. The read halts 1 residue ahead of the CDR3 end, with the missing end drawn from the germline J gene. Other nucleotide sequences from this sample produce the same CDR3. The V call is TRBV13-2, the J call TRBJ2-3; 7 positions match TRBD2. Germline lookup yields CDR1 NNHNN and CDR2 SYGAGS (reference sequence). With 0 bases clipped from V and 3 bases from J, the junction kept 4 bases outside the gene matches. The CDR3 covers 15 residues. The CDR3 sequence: CASGDAGGEAETLYF. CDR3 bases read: TGTGCCAGCGGTGATGCGGGGGGGGAGGCAGAAACGCTGTAT.

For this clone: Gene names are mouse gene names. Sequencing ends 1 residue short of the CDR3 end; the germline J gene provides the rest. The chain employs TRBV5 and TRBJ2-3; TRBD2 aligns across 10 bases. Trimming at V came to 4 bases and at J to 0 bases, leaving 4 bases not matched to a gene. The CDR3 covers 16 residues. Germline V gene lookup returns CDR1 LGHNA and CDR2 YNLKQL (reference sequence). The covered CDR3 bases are TGTGCCAGCAGCCCCTCTGGGGGGGCTAGTGCAGAAACGCTGTAT. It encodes CASSPSGGASAETLY. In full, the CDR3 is CASSPSGGASAETLYF.